This T cell receptor beta chain came from a study of cytomegalovirus exposure and HLA in healthy donors. Study as a whole: The approximately 120 validation repertoires were produced on the same platform as the roughly 700 repertoires of the first cohort. This was reported in a later analysis. Findings and caveats of the study: The study designated roughly 150 TCR beta chains cytomegalovirus-associated. Later, an analysis found that TCR clusters from the first cohort tended to co-occur in the approximately 130 validation repertoires.

Regarding this clone: Its specificity is unknown.

The ends were cut back, 0 bases at V and 4 bases at J, with 7 bases in the middle. The CDR3 is 13 amino acids. The germline V gene encodes CDR1 SGHRS and CDR2 YFSETQ. TCRdb keeps only in-frame clones here, not all; method: immunoSEQ multiplex PCR. This sample has some 170,000 clones, with around nine tenths found just once. The V call is TRBV5-1, the J call TRBJ1-2; no reliable D call. The TCR was taken from a man between 18 and 29 years old in good health and CMV-seropositive. Sequenced material: PBMCs. This CDR3 reads CASSLDSTYGYTF. The CDR3 DNA reads TGCGCCAGCAGCTTGGACAGTACCTATGGCTACACCTTC.